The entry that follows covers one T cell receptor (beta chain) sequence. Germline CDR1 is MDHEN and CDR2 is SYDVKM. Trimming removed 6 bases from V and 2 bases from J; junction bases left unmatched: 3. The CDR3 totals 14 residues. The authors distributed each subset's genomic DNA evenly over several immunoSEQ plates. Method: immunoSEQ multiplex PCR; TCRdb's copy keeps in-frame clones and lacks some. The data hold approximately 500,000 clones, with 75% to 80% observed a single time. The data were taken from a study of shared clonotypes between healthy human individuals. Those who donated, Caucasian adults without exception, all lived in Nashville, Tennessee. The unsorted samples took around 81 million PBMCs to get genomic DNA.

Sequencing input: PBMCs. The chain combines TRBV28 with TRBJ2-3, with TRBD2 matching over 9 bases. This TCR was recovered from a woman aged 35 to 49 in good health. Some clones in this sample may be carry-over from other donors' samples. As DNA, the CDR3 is TGTGCCAGCAGCCTAGCGGGGATCACAGATACGCAGTATTTT. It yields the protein CASSLAGITDTQYF.